The 31 T cell receptor beta chains below come from one sample, sequenced in a study of shared clonotypes between healthy human individuals. Sequencing used immunoSEQ multiplex PCR; TCRdb keeps in-frame clones, though not all of them. The data show 950,000 to 1,100,000 clones, roughly 75% seen once. Sequenced sample: memory CD4+ T cells sorted from blood. Stated subset: CD45RA-negative fraction. Receptors originate from a man younger than 30 in good health.

This clone was recorded only once. Other DNA sequences in this specimen translate into the identical CDR3. The chain employs TRBV7-2 and TRBJ2-2; D perhaps matches TRBD2 (6 bases). The CDR3 extends over 14 amino acids. The germline gives CDR1 SGHTA, CDR2 FQGNSA. Trimming stripped 3 bases from V and 3 bases from J, with 8 bases between. CDR3: CASSFSGYTGELFF. In nucleotides, the CDR3 is TGTGCCAGCAGCTTTAGCGGATACACCGGGGAGCTGTTTTTT.

V and J are TRBV5-1 and TRBJ2-5; D may be TRBD2 (5 bases). Germline CDR1 and CDR2: SGHRS and YFSETQ. CDR3 length: 14 amino acids. Trimming removed 5 bases from V and 1 base from J, with 12 bases in between. CDR3 amino acids: CASSPGFGQETQYF. The CDR3 DNA follows: TGCGCCAGCAGTCCGGGATTCGGCCAAGAGACCCAGTACTTC.

V usage is TRBV6-1 and J usage is TRBJ2-7; 9 bases fit TRBD1. The V segment lost 5 bases and the J segment 2 bases; nucleotides outside the gene matches: 7. Germline CDR1 reads MNHNS; CDR2 reads SASEGT. This CDR3 comprises 15 residues. CDR3 sequence: CASSFLTGGTYEQYF. CDR3 nucleotides: TGTGCCAGCAGTTTCCTGACAGGGGGAACCTACGAGCAGTACTTC.

The CDR3 here is CASSYKGQGTEAFF. In DNA form, the CDR3 reads TGTGCCAGCAGTTACAAGGGGCAGGGCACTGAAGCTTTCTTT. The V gene is TRBV6-6, the J gene TRBJ1-1; the D gene is possibly TRBD1 (5 bases). From germline, CDR1 is MNHNY and CDR2 SVGAGI (reference sequence). The CDR3 runs to 14 residues. Trimming shortened V by 2 bases and J by 4 bases, and 11 bases separated the two germline ends.

The rearrangement uses TRBV7-2 and TRBJ2-7; the D is unclear. Germline CDR1 is SGHTA and CDR2 is FQGNSA. This CDR3 region has 13 residues. V dropped 1 base and J dropped 5 bases, with 9 bases sitting between them. The CDR3 sequence is CASSLVIKNEQYF. The CDR3, as DNA: TGTGCCAGCAGCTTAGTTATTAAAAACGAGCAGTACTTC.

The table lists this clone with many counts. This chain uses TRBV5-6 with TRBJ2-2; no reliable D call. Germline V lookup: CDR1 SGHDT, CDR2 YYEEEE. The CDR3 sequence is 16 residues long. The V gene lost 0 bases and the J gene lost 5 bases, with 14 bases spanning the gap. The chain's CDR3 is CASSLDRVLGTGELFF. CDR3 bases: TGTGCCAGCAGCTTGGATCGGGTCCTGGGAACCGGGGAGCTGTTTTTT. The variable domain in full, completed from reference TRBV5-6 and TRBJ2-2, reads DAGVTQSPTHLIKTRGQQVTLRCSPKSGHDTVSWYQQALGQGPQFIFQYYEEEERQRGNFPDRFSGHQFPNYSSELNVNALLLGDSALYLCASSLDRVLGTGELFFGEGSRLTVL.

CDR3 region: CASSPKDRTFYEQYF. CDR3 coding DNA: TGTGCCAGCTCACCAAAGGACAGGACCTTCTACGAGCAGTACTTC. This chain links TRBV18 with TRBJ2-7, with 7 bases lining up with TRBD1. The CDR3 spans 15 residues. Germline loops: CDR1 KGHSH, CDR2 LQKENI. Unmatched junction bases numbered 7, after V lost 2 bases and J lost 3 bases.

The chain carries TRBV29-1 and TRBJ2-7, with D perhaps matching TRBD2 (5 bases). The CDR3 runs to 12 residues. V was trimmed by 7 bases and J by 2 bases, leaving 12 bases between them. CDR1 and CDR2 from the germline V gene are SQVTM and ANQGSEA. The CDR3 nucleotides are TGCAGCGCCGCCGAGGGCCCCTACGAGCAGTACTTC. Translation gives CSAAEGPYEQYF.

The V and J genes are TRBV15 and TRBJ1-1, with 8 bases lining up with TRBD1. Germline CDR1 and CDR2: LNHNV and YYDKDF (reference sequence). The CDR3 loop spans 15 amino acids. V dropped 5 bases and J dropped 1; count of bases not matched to a gene: 6. Here the CDR3 DNA reads TGTGCCACCAGCTGGGGACAGGCGGCGAACACTGAAGCTTTCTTT. Translation: CATSWGQAANTEAFF.

The rearrangement links TRBV5-4 to TRBJ2-3; unclear D gene. The ends were cut back, 1 base at V and 1 base at J, with 13 bases in the middle. The CDR3 has 16 residues. Germline V CDR1 and CDR2: SGHNT, YYREEE (reference sequence). The CDR3 here is CASSLMTHPGTDTQYF. CDR3 nucleotides: TGTGCCAGCAGCTTGATGACCCACCCGGGCACAGATACGCAGTATTTT.

The chain is built from TRBV30 and TRBJ1-1; no clear D gene. CDR3 length equals 13 residues. The germline CDR1 and CDR2 sequences are GTSNPN and SVGIG (reference sequence). With 0 bases removed from V and 5 bases from J, the gap between germline ends came to 10 bases. CDR3 amino acids: CAWSVGARTEAFF. CDR3 coding DNA: TGTGCCTGGAGTGTGGGTGCTCGGACTGAAGCTTTCTTT.

V usage is TRBV5-1 and J usage is TRBJ2-3; 10 bases align to TRBD1. Unmatched junction bases numbered 4, after V lost 4 bases and J lost 5 bases. The CDR3 runs to 14 residues. Looked up from germline, CDR1 is SGHRS and CDR2 is YFSETQ. The DNA for the CDR3 is TGCGCCAGCAGCGCGGGACAGGGGAAAGATACGCAGTATTTT. Protein sequence: CASSAGQGKDTQYF.

The gene calls are TRBV6-1 and TRBJ1-2; no definite D call. The germline CDR1 and CDR2 sequences are MNHNS and SASEGT. Trimming removed 1 base from V and 2 bases from J, with 11 bases in between. The CDR3 loop spans 15 amino acids. CDR3 DNA: TGTGCCAGCAGTGAAGTGGTGTCTACCAACTATGGCTACACCTTC. Amino acid sequence: CASSEVVSTNYGYTF.

The chain couples TRBV6-4 to TRBJ2-1; 8 nucleotides line up with TRBD2. The CDR3 length is 16 residues. Germline trimming cut 4 bases from V and 4 bases from J; bases unmatched to any gene: 9. CDR1 is MRHNA and CDR2 is SNTAGT in the germline V gene. DNA for the CDR3: TGTGCCAGCAGTGCCAGAGCGGGAGTGAAGTACAATGAGCAGTTCTTC. Amino acids: CASSARAGVKYNEQFF.

The rearrangement links TRBV2 to TRBJ1-1; a possible D gene is TRBD1 (5 bases). The CDR3 is 13 amino acids. Germline CDR1 is SNHLY and CDR2 is FYNNEI. Trimming cost V 11 bases and J 0 bases, with 13 bases left between them. The CDR3 sequence is CAARGEMNTEAFF. CDR3 DNA: TGTGCCGCTAGGGGAGAAATGAACACTGAAGCTTTCTTT.

The chain is built from TRBV27 and TRBJ2-2; D gene ambiguous. Germline lookup yields CDR1 MNHEY and CDR2 SMNVEV (reference sequence). The V and J ends lost 2 bases and 6 bases respectively, with 7 bases between them. The CDR3 runs to 13 residues. CDR3 in DNA: TGTGCCAGCAGTTTACAGGTTTCCGGGGAGCTGTTTTTT. Translating gives CASSLQVSGELFF.

Comments on this clone: Other DNA variants within this sample encode the same CDR3. The rearrangement uses TRBV6-6 and TRBJ1-1, with 7 positions matching TRBD1. CDR1 is MNHNY and CDR2 is SVGAGI in the germline V gene (reference sequence). V dropped 6 bases and J dropped 6; count of bases not matched to a gene: 4. The CDR3 is 12 amino acids. The CDR3 reads CASSLTGPEAFF. CDR3 DNA: TGTGCCAGCAGCTTGACAGGGCCTGAAGCTTTCTTT.

CDR3 sequence: CASSISSNSNQPQHF. The CDR3 DNA sequence: TGTGCCAGTAGTATCTCCAGTAATAGCAATCAGCCCCAGCATTTT. This rearrangement joins TRBV19 to TRBJ1-5, with no clear D. This CDR3 is built from 15 residues. V was clipped by 3 bases and J by 0 bases, with 9 bases between them. In germline, CDR1 is LNHDA, CDR2 SQIVND (reference sequence).

The chain employs TRBV7-2 and TRBJ2-1, with unresolved D. CDR3 length equals 17 residues. Deletions cut 1 base from V and 6 bases from J, with 19 bases between. Per germline, CDR1 SGHTA and CDR2 FQGNSA. The CDR3 spells CASSLDTRPGRSNEQFF. The CDR3 DNA follows: TGTGCCAGCAGCTTAGATACACGCCCTGGCAGATCCAATGAGCAGTTCTTC.

J is TRBJ1-5 and V is TRBV5-8; the match to TRBD1 covers 8 bases. This CDR3 has 15 amino acids. The germline gives CDR1 SGHTS, CDR2 YDEGEE. V gave up 7 bases and J gave up 4 bases; unmatched junction bases: 10. CDR3 amino acids: CASGLTGAGNQPQHF. The CDR3 nucleotides are TGTGCCAGCGGGCTGACAGGGGCCGGGAATCAGCCCCAGCATTTT.

With regard to this clone: A read error is the likely source, as a far larger clone sits one nucleotide away. Other DNA sequences in the sample encode the same CDR3. CDR3 nucleotides: TGTGCCAGCAGCTTAGATGGTAGTCATCGGATAGAAGAAACCCAGTACTTC. Translated: CASSLDGSHRIEETQYF. The chain links TRBV7-8 to TRBJ2-5; D gene ambiguous. This CDR3 has 17 residues. Germline CDR1 reads SGHVS; CDR2 reads FQNEAQ.

V usage is TRBV13 and J usage is TRBJ2-3, with D unresolved. This CDR3 has 16 residues. V was clipped by 0 bases and J by 0 bases, with 10 bases between them. The germline V gene encodes CDR1 PRHDT and CDR2 FYEKMQ (reference sequence). The CDR3 loop is CASSLGLHKSTDTQYF. CDR3 nucleotides: TGTGCCAGCAGCTTAGGACTCCACAAGAGCACAGATACGCAGTATTTT.

This clone was observed a few times. The chain carries TRBV7-8 and TRBJ2-1; D might be TRBD1 (6 bases). The ends were cut back, 1 base at V and 9 bases at J, with 16 bases in the middle. This CDR3 spans 15 amino acids. From germline, CDR1 is SGHVS and CDR2 FQNEAQ. The CDR3 spells CASSLEGGVTGEQFF. The DNA of the CDR3 is TGTGCCAGCAGCTTAGAAGGGGGAGTAACGGGTGAGCAGTTCTTC.

This clone has a handful of counts. This chain uses TRBV7-6 with TRBJ1-4; 7 bases are a match to TRBD1. The CDR3 has 16 amino acids. J gave up 6 bases and V 1 base, and 8 bases lay outside the gene matches. Germline V gene lookup returns CDR1 SGHVS and CDR2 FNYEAQ. The CDR3 nucleotides read TGTGCCAGCAGCTTAGGATTTCGAGGGGGCGATGAAAAACTGTTTTTT. Translating gives CASSLGFRGGDEKLFF.

The rearrangement joins TRBV30 to TRBJ2-7; a possible D gene is TRBD2 (6 bases). The CDR3 covers 13 residues. Germline CDR1 GTSNPN, CDR2 SVGIG (reference sequence). Deletions cut 3 bases from V and 6 bases from J, with 15 bases between. For the CDR3, the DNA is TGTGCCTGGAGCCGGAGGGAGGATGGCGAGCAGTACTTC. Encoded protein: CAWSRREDGEQYF.

The rearrangement links TRBV9 to TRBJ2-6; D is uncertain. The germline V gene encodes CDR1 SGDLS and CDR2 YYNGEE. The germline V and J ends were trimmed by 3 bases and 3 bases, with 10 bases remaining between them. The CDR3 length is 15 residues. CDR3 coding DNA: TGTGCCAGCAGCGACGACAAGGGTGGGGCCAACGTCCTGACTTTC. The encoded protein is CASSDDKGGANVLTF.

The chain is built from TRBV14 and TRBJ2-1, with no clear D. The CDR3 runs 17 residues. Trimming removed 0 bases at V and 5 bases at J, with 17 bases between. CDR1 is SGHDN and CDR2 is FVKESK in the germline V gene. The CDR3 sequence: CASSQEGRKAHNNEQFF. CDR3 nucleotide sequence: TGTGCCAGCAGCCAAGAAGGTCGGAAGGCCCATAACAATGAGCAGTTCTTC.

The chain recombines TRBV27 with TRBJ2-7; TRBD2 aligns across 15 bases. V trimming: 5 bases; J trimming: 6 bases; junction bases outside the gene matches: 17. Germline V gene lookup returns CDR1 MNHEY and CDR2 SMNVEV (reference sequence). The CDR3 covers 19 residues. This chain's CDR3 is CASSPTPGLAGGPGGEQYF. The CDR3 DNA is TGTGCCAGCAGTCCCACCCCTGGACTAGCGGGAGGGCCTGGGGGCGAGCAGTACTTC.

The chain links TRBV7-2 to TRBJ2-1; 9 nucleotides align to TRBD2. This CDR3 is 18 amino acids long. J was trimmed by 0 bases and V by 3 bases; bases with no gene match: 9. Germline V gene data show CDR1 as SGHTA and CDR2 as FQGNSA. CDR3 residues: CASSLAGGSWSSYNEQFF. CDR3 nucleotide sequence: TGTGCCAGCAGCTTGGCGGGGGGGTCTTGGTCCTCCTACAATGAGCAGTTCTTC.

This chain connects TRBV5-4 to TRBJ2-3; maybe TRBD2 (6 bases). Germline V lookup: CDR1 SGHNT, CDR2 YYREEE (reference sequence). V was pared by 2 bases and J by 2 bases, with 9 bases between. CDR3 size: 14 residues. CDR3: CASSFSGYTDTQYF. CDR3 DNA sequence: TGTGCCAGCAGCTTTAGCGGTTACACAGATACGCAGTATTTT.

J is TRBJ2-3 and V is TRBV2; D possibly matches TRBD1 or TRBD2 (5 bases each). Deletions cut 3 bases from V and 6 bases from J, with 13 bases between. Germline V gene data show CDR1 as SNHLY and CDR2 as FYNNEI. There are 14 residues in the CDR3. The CDR3 region has the DNA TGTGCCAGCAGTGATGGGGGTCCTATGGATACGCAGTATTTT. It yields the protein CASSDGGPMDTQYF.